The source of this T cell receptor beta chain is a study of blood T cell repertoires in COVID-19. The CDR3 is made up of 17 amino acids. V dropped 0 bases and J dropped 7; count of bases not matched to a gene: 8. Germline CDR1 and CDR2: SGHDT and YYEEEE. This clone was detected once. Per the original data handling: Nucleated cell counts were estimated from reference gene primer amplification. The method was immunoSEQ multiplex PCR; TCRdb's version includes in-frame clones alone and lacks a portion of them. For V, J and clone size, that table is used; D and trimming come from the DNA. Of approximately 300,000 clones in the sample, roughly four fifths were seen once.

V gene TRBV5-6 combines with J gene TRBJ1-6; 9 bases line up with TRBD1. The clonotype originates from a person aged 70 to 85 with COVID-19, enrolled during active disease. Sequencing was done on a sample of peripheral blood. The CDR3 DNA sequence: TGTGCCAGCAGCTTGGTAGGACAGGGGCTAAAGAATTCACCCCTCCACTTT. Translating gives CASSLVGQGLKNSPLHF.